The clone carrying this T cell receptor beta chain was seen only once. Its antigen is as yet unknown. One end of the junction varies from germline; a read error may be responsible. This sample is part of a study of breast tumors, draining lymph nodes, adjacent tissues. Study results and caveats: Findings are consistent with lymph node origin and intratumoral expansion of most tumor T cells.

MiXCR, run by TCRdb on the multiplex PCR reads, gives a single entry per CDR3 protein. The data hold 85,000 to 130,000 distinct CDR3 sequences, with about 29% observed a single time. Breast cancer patients provided tissue from their axillary draining lymph nodes. The germline V gene has CDR1 SGHDN and CDR2 FVKESK. The CDR3 consists of 20 residues. The sample was axillary lymph node tissue. The TCR comes from a female donor with breast cancer. Some clones in this sample may be carry-over from other donors' samples. J is TRBJ2-7 and V is TRBV14; TRBD1 is a possible D gene (6 bases). DNA for the CDR3: TGCGCCAGCAGCCAAGGATTAGGCGAGTCAGGGGCCCCCAACCCCTACGAGCAGTACTTC. Protein: CASSQGLGESGAPNPYEQYF. The entire variable domain, with the rest obtained from reference TRBV14 and TRBJ2-7, is as follows: EAGVTQFPSHSVIEKGQTVTLRCDPISGHDNLYWYRRVMGKEIKFLLHFVKESKQDESGMPNNRFLAERTGGTYSTLKVQPAELEDSGVYFCASSQGLGESGAPNPYEQYFGPGTRLTVT.